Listed below are T cell receptor beta chains from one sample, sequenced in a study of long-term antiretroviral therapy in people with HIV. Assay: immunoSEQ multiplex PCR; the TCRdb copy retains only in-frame clones and omits some. The sample consists of some 35,000 clones, over 75% of them appearing once. The specimen was unsorted PBMCs, collected 0.6 years after starting antiretroviral therapy. Source of these receptors: a man younger than 35 with HIV. Both conserved end residues are part of each CDR3. D genes are given only for firm matches. Clone size is stated in some rows and not others, as once, few, many or a class when expanded.

d_gene,abundance,v_gene,j_gene,CDR3nt,CDR3aa
NA,once,TRBV27,TRBJ2-2,TGTGCCAGCAGTCGCCCCCCGGGGGCCGGAACCGGGGAGCTGTTTTTT,CASSRPPGAGTGELFF
TRBD1,NA,TRBV7-2,TRBJ2-7,TGTGCCAGCAGCTTGGGCCAGGGGGCGCGTCTCTACGAGCAGTACTTC,CASSLGQGARLYEQYF
TRBD2,once,TRBV5-1,TRBJ2-1,TGCGCCAGCAGCTTGGTCGTGACTAGCACTGAGCAGTTCTTC,CASSLVVTSTEQFF
NA,NA,TRBV29-1,TRBJ2-5,TGCAGCGGCCGACGGACGCTACAAGAGACCCAGTACTTC,CSGRRTLQETQYF
TRBD1,NA,TRBV27,TRBJ2-7,TGTGCCAGCAGTTTCCGACAGGGCTCCTACGAGCAGTACTTC,CASSFRQGSYEQYF
NA,NA,TRBV28,TRBJ1-1,TGTGCCAGCAGGGCCACTACAGGAGAAGCTTTCTTT,CASRATTGEAFF
TRBD2,NA,TRBV18,TRBJ2-1,TGTGCCAGCTCACCGCTAGCGGCCAATGAGCAGTTCTTC,CASSPLAANEQFF
TRBD1,NA,TRBV9,TRBJ1-2,TGTGCCAGCAGCACCCGGGACAGGGGTTCAGAAGGCTACACCTTC,CASSTRDRGSEGYTF
TRBD2,NA,TRBV5-1,TRBJ2-3,TGCGCCAGCAGCTTGGGAACTAGCGGCTTTTCCACAGATACGCAGTATTTT,CASSLGTSGFSTDTQYF
TRBD1,NA,TRBV19,TRBJ1-4,TGTGCCAGTAGTACCGACAGGGGACGTGCAACTAATGAAAAACTGTTTTTT,CASSTDRGRATNEKLFF
NA,NA,TRBV7-8,TRBJ1-2,TGTGCCAGCAGCTTAGATAGGAGAAATAACTATGGCTACACCTTC,CASSLDRRNNYGYTF
NA,NA,TRBV30,TRBJ2-1,TGTGCCTGGGGCAGGTTGGCATACAATGAGCAGTTCTTC,CAWGRLAYNEQFF
TRBD1,NA,TRBV18,TRBJ2-7,TGTGCCAGCTCAACGGACAGGGGGCGCATCTACGAGCAGTACTTC,CASSTDRGRIYEQYF
TRBD1,NA,TRBV6-5,TRBJ1-1,TGTGCCAGCAGAAGGACAGGCACTGAAGCTTTCTTT,CASRRTGTEAFF
NA,NA,TRBV20-1,TRBJ2-7,TGCAGTGCTATGACTGACGAGCAGTACTTC,CSAMTDEQYF
TRBD2,NA,TRBV4-1,TRBJ2-7,TGCGCCAGCAGCCAAGAGACCCTAGCGGGAGCTGAGCAGTACTTC,CASSQETLAGAEQYF
TRBD2,NA,TRBV11-2,TRBJ2-1,TGTGCCAGCAGTTCACTGCCGGCACCCGCGGGGGGTGAGCAGTTCTTC,CASSSLPAPAGGEQFF
TRBD1,NA,TRBV27,TRBJ1-5,TGTGCCAGCCGAGGACAGGCTGGCAATCAGCCCCAGCATTTT,CASRGQAGNQPQHF
TRBD2,NA,TRBV7-9,TRBJ2-3,TGTGCCAGCAGCTTTGATGCGGGAGGCACAGATACGCAGTATTTT,CASSFDAGGTDTQYF
NA,NA,TRBV15,TRBJ2-7,TGTGCCACCAGCAGTCGGACACAGACCAACGAGCAGTACTTC,CATSSRTQTNEQYF
NA,NA,TRBV19,TRBJ2-7,TGTGCCAGTAGTACCGGGACAACATCATACGAGCAGTACTTC,CASSTGTTSYEQYF